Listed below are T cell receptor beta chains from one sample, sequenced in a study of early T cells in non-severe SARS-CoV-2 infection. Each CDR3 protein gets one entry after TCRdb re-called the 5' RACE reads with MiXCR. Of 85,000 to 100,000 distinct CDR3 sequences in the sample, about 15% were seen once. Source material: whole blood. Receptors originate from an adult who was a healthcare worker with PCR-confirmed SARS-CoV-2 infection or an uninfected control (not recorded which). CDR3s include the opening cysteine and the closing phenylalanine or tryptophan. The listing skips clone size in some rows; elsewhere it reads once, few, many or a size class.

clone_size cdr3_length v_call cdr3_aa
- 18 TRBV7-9 CASSSQTAGLAGSNEQFF
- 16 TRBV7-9 CASSLALTVYENIQYF
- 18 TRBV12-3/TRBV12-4 CASSLVGPTGFSYNEQFF
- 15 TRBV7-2 CASSLAVTSGGEQYF
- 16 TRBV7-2 CASSLVALAVTDTQYF
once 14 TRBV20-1 CSAREQGLLDGYTF
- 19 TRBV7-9 CASSTTGTHTRSSYNEQFF
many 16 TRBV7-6 CASSPRDPTGTGELFF
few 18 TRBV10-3 CAISEFGHSGPKNTEAFF
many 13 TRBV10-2 CATSRTENTEAFF
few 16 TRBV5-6 CASRRQGQSRGTEAFF
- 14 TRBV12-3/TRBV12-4 CASSPDSYPHEQYF
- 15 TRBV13 CASSPGRGKADTQYF
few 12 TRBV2 CASSEERVEQFF
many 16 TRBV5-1 CASSPGFHSGANVLTF
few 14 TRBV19 CASSPGPSPNEQFF
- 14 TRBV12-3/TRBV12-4 CASSTRQGESEQYF
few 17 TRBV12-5 CASGLVLPRVINYGYTF
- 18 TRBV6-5 CASSYSNRRASLGNEQYF
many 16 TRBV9 CASSVYPQVGVNEQFF
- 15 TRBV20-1 CSARDIQGGYNEQFF
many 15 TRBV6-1 CASSEGLAVQETQYF
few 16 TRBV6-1 CASTFWRGGHTYEQYF
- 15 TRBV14 CASSQDGQGDYGYTF
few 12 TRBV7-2 CASSLVHSEQYF
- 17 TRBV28 CASSLWEGGGKNTEAFF
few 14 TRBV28 CASSIGRITDTQYF
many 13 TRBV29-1 CSVGRGGYNEQFF
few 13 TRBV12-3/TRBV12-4 CASSLGMNTEAFF
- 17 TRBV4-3 CASSPGTSGRSYNEQFF
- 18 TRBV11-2 CASSLVSSTGANTGELFF
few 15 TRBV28 CASSSWVAGANVLTF
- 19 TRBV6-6 CASSPPRGRTGGPRYEQYF
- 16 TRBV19 CASSTRQGTATGELFF
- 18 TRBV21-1 CASSKDGNRGSSGNTIYF
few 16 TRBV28 CASSPRRTGGQETQYF
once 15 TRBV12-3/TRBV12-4 CASSLVTGGSDTQYF
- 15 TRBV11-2 CASSPPWGRIYEQYF
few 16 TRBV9 CASSVVETPNTGELFF
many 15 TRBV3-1 CASSQDLGYKSEQYF